This T cell receptor (beta chain) was recorded in a study of blood T cell repertoires in COVID-19. Whole-study context: Samples came from the United States, Italy and Spain, spanning acute and convalescent COVID-19. The cDNA or gDNA used as material had been derived from T cells, B-cell-depleted T cells, or PBMCs.

This CDR3 contains 14 residues. V was shortened by 2 bases and J by 2 bases, with 9 bases between the two germline ends. Per germline, CDR1 MNHEY and CDR2 SVGAGI. Per the original methods: Reference gene primer amplification in the assay estimated nucleated cell counts. TCRdb's copy holds only in-frame clones and misses some; the assay was immunoSEQ multiplex PCR. D and trimming were read from the DNA, whereas the V and J calls and clone size are those reported in that table. Among a few hundred thousand clones listed, more than 80% were seen once. Sequenced input: peripheral blood. The TCR was taken from a woman aged 25 to 45 with active or convalescent COVID-19. V is TRBV6-5 and J is TRBJ1-2, with D unresolved. CDR3 nucleotide sequence: TGTGCCAGCAGTTACGGAGGGTTAAACTATGGCTACACCTTC. This encodes CASSYGGLNYGYTF.